These 24 T cell receptor beta chains were sequenced from one sample in a study of human T cells and chemical hapten exposure. TCRdb reanalysed the RACE reads using MiXCR and keeps one entry per CDR3 protein. The sample records 35,000 to 45,000 distinct CDR3 sequences, about an eighth being singletons. Time point in this sample: patch test 3, about 24 weeks after DPC sensitization. Treatment specified: therapeutic diphenylcyclopropenone sensitization with weekly scalp DPC. It was unfractionated whole blood from which total RNA was extracted. Sample: whole blood, taken in connection with sensitization to the hapten diphenylcyclopropenone (DPC). All receptors come from a woman aged 40 to 49 with alopecia areata. Some clones in this sample may be carry-over from other donors' samples.

This clonotype has a handful of counts. The rearrangement links TRBV29-1 to TRBJ2-5; D unresolved. The germline V and J ends were trimmed by 3 bases and 4 bases, with 9 bases remaining between them. The length of the CDR3 is 12 residues. Germline values: CDR1 SQVTM, CDR2 ANQGSEA. CDR3 sequence: CSVETGRETQYF. CDR3 bases: TGCAGCGTTGAGACCGGGCGAGAGACCCAGTACTTC.

The sample holds many counts of this clonotype. The rearrangement joins TRBV11-2 to TRBJ2-3; unclear D gene. The CDR3 runs to 14 residues. Germline values: CDR1 SGHAT, CDR2 FQNNGV. The germline V and J ends were trimmed by 6 bases and 0 bases, with 10 bases remaining between them. The CDR3 coding sequence is TGTGCCAGCAGACAAACAGCTAGCACAGATACGCAGTATTTT. It specifies CASRQTASTDTQYF.

The genes are TRBV11-3 and TRBJ2-7; D gene unclear. Germline V gene data show CDR1 as SGHNT and CDR2 as YENEEA. There are 14 residues in the CDR3. Trimming stripped 0 bases from V and 3 bases from J, with 9 bases between. DNA for the CDR3: TGTGCCAGCAGCTTAGATCTCGGTTTCTACGAGCAGTACTTC. Its protein product is CASSLDLGFYEQYF. Full variable domain (outside the CDR3, taken from reference TRBV11-3 and TRBJ2-7): EAGVVQSPRYKIIEKKQPVAFWCNPISGHNTLYWYLQNLGQGPELLIRYENEEAVDDSQLPKDRFSAERLKGVDSTLKIQPAELGDSAVYLCASSLDLGFYEQYFGPGTRLTVT.

This clonotype has a count of ten or more. The genes are TRBV5-1 and TRBJ1-2, with a possible D match to TRBD1 (6 bases). V was trimmed by 0 bases and J by 2 bases, leaving 8 bases between them. Germline V gives CDR1 SGHRS, CDR2 YFSETQ. This CDR3 is 14 amino acids long. CDR3 region: CASSLDTGNYGYTF. The CDR3 DNA reads as TGCGCCAGCAGCTTGGACACAGGGAACTATGGCTACACCTTC.

The table lists this clonotype with a count of one. V usage is TRBV27 and J usage is TRBJ2-1, with a tentative D call TRBD1 (5 bases). This CDR3 region has 14 residues. Germline lookup yields CDR1 MNHEY and CDR2 SMNVEV (reference sequence). Trimming stripped 4 bases from V and 4 bases from J, with 11 bases between. This chain's CDR3 is CASSSPTEYNEQFF. CDR3 in DNA: TGTGCCAGCAGTTCCCCGACAGAGTACAATGAGCAGTTCTTC.

This clonotype was found a few times. The J gene is TRBJ2-5, the V gene TRBV7-2; D is unresolved. CDR3 length: 11 amino acids. V was clipped by 2 bases and J by 7 bases, with 5 bases between them. Germline CDR1 SGHTA, CDR2 FQGNSA. CDR3 amino acids: CASSLKGTQYF. The CDR3, as DNA: TGTGCCAGCAGCTTAAAAGGGACCCAGTACTTC.

The rearrangement links TRBV28 to TRBJ2-7; perhaps TRBD1 as D (5 bases). The germline V gene encodes CDR1 MDHEN and CDR2 SYDVKM. V gave up 5 bases and J gave up 2 bases, with 13 bases separating them. This CDR3 has 14 amino acids. The chain's CDR3 is CASSGAGPPYEQYF. DNA of the CDR3: TGTGCCAGCAGTGGGGCCGGGCCCCCCTACGAGCAGTACTTC.

This chain uses TRBV28 with TRBJ2-7; D is unresolved. Germline V CDR1 and CDR2: MDHEN, SYDVKM. There are 12 residues in the CDR3. V lost 9 bases to trimming and J lost 4 bases, with 13 bases between them. In nucleotides, the CDR3 is TGTGCCAGTACCTTGGGTTCTTACGAGCAGTACTTC. It yields the protein CASTLGSYEQYF.

The table lists this clonotype with a few counts. The chain joins TRBV2 to TRBJ2-2; D may be TRBD1 or TRBD2 (5 bases each). Germline V gene data show CDR1 as SNHLY and CDR2 as FYNNEI. V shed 6 bases and J shed 7 bases, with 15 bases lying between them. The length of the CDR3 is 14 residues. The CDR3 DNA is TGTGCCAGCAGCACCGGGACGTTCAGCGGGGAGCTGTTTTTT. Amino acid sequence: CASSTGTFSGELFF.

This clonotype has a count of ten or more. This chain uses TRBV28 with TRBJ2-5; 7 bases map to TRBD1. The ends lost 4 bases at V and 5 bases at J; junction bases unmatched: 4. From germline, CDR1 is MDHEN and CDR2 SYDVKM. CDR3 length: 13 residues. Here the CDR3 DNA reads TGTGCCAGCAGTTCCAGGGGGACGGAGACCCAGTACTTC. Its translation: CASSSRGTETQYF. Full variable domain (remainder filled in from reference TRBV28 and TRBJ2-5): DVKVTQSSRYLVKRTGEKVFLECVQDMDHENMFWYRQDPGLGLRLIYFSYDVKMKEKGDIPEGYSVSREKKERFSLILESASTNQTSMYLCASSSRGTETQYFGPGTRLLVL.

V gene TRBV5-8 combines with J gene TRBJ2-7; D may match TRBD1 or TRBD2 (6 bases each). The V end was cut by 1 base, the J end by 4 bases, with 12 bases between. The V gene's germline CDR1 is SGHTS and CDR2 YDEGEE. CDR3 length: 14 amino acids. The CDR3 is CASSLWGAGYEQYF. The CDR3 region has the DNA TGTGCCAGCAGCTTGTGGGGGGCTGGGTACGAGCAGTACTTC.

This clonotype was seen repeatedly, ten times or more. The J gene is TRBJ1-5, the V gene TRBV5-6, with a weak D call TRBD1 (5 bases). V lost 4 bases to trimming and J lost 1 base, with 12 bases between them. Germline V gene data show CDR1 as SGHDT and CDR2 as YYEEEE. The length of the CDR3 is 15 residues. CDR3 nucleotide sequence: TGTGCCAGCAGCGTCCGGGACGGAAGCAATCAGCCCCAGCATTTT. Amino acid sequence: CASSVRDGSNQPQHF.

This chain joins TRBV28 and TRBJ2-3, with 8 bases identical to TRBD2. Trimming cost V 8 bases and J 2 bases; bases outside gene matches: 9. The CDR3 covers 15 residues. Per the germline V gene, CDR1 is MDHEN and CDR2 is SYDVKM. CDR3: CASSQAGESTDTQYF. The DNA of the CDR3 is TGTGCCAGCTCCCAAGCGGGAGAATCCACAGATACGCAGTATTTT.

This clonotype has a handful of counts. The chain combines TRBV29-1 with TRBJ2-5; TRBD1 might be the D (6 bases). This CDR3 has 12 residues. Per germline, CDR1 SQVTM and CDR2 ANQGSEA. Trimming pared 4 bases from V and 4 bases from J, leaving 10 bases between. The DNA of the CDR3 is TGCAGCGTTGGACGCAGGGGAGAGACCCAGTACTTC. Protein: CSVGRRGETQYF.

This clonotype occurred once. Germline is not matched at one junction end, which may reflect a read error. The chain employs TRBV27 and TRBJ2-2, with D perhaps matching TRBD2 (6 bases). The CDR3 runs 14 residues. CDR1 is MNHEY, CDR2 SMNVEV, per germline (reference sequence). The CDR3: CVSSSRGFSGELFF. DNA of the CDR3: TGTGTCAGCAGCTCACGGGGGTTTTCCGGGGAGCTGTTTTTT.

This clonotype was picked up many times. The chain links TRBV19 to TRBJ1-4; a weak D match, TRBD1 (5 bases). CDR1 is LNHDA, CDR2 SQIVND, per germline (reference sequence). The V end was cut by 3 bases, the J end by 4 bases, with 9 bases between. This CDR3 comprises 14 residues. The CDR3 bases are TGTGCCAGTAGTATGTGGGGCTTTAATGAAAAACTGTTTTTT. This translates into CASSMWGFNEKLFF.

This clonotype has a count of ten or more. The CDR3 region is CASSESTLDEQFF. CDR3 coding DNA: TGCGCCAGCAGTGAGTCGACACTGGATGAGCAGTTCTTC. The chain joins TRBV10-1 to TRBJ2-1; D unclear. This CDR3 is built from 13 residues. With 0 bases removed from V and 8 bases from J, the gap between germline ends came to 8 bases. Germline V gene lookup returns CDR1 WNHNN and CDR2 SYGVQD (reference sequence).

This clonotype occurred many times. The chain carries TRBV4-2 and TRBJ2-7, with 7 nucleotides matching TRBD2. V lost 0 bases to trimming and J lost 1 base; unmatched junction nucleotides: 6. CDR1 LGHNA and CDR2 YNFKEQ come from the germline V gene. The CDR3 runs to 16 residues. The CDR3 loop is CASSQERREQSYEQYF. CDR3 coding DNA: TGTGCCAGCAGCCAAGAGAGGCGGGAGCAATCCTACGAGCAGTACTTC.

This clonotype turned up a few times. The chain employs TRBV28 and TRBJ2-2; 9 nucleotides line up with TRBD1. After removal of 2 bases from V and 4 bases from J, the junction contained 5 bases not matched to a gene. Germline V gene lookup returns CDR1 MDHEN and CDR2 SYDVKM. The CDR3 runs to 16 residues. The CDR3 DNA reads as TGTGCCAGCAGTTTAGGGACAGGGAGAAGCACCGGGGAGCTGTTTTTT. Protein product: CASSLGTGRSTGELFF.

This clonotype has more than one count but fewer than ten. V usage is TRBV29-1 and J usage is TRBJ1-1, with TRBD1 matching over 7 bases. The V gene's germline CDR1 is SQVTM and CDR2 ANQGSEA. With V trimmed by 8 bases and J by 5 bases, 8 bases remained unmatched. CDR3 length: 12 amino acids. This chain's CDR3 is CSIYRGNTEAFF. DNA of the CDR3: TGCAGCATATACAGGGGAAATACTGAAGCTTTCTTT.

This chain joins TRBV4-1 and TRBJ2-5, with 8 bases matching TRBD2. The CDR3 runs to 15 residues. CDR1 is MGHRA and CDR2 is YSYEKL in the germline V gene. After removal of 7 bases from V and 2 bases from J, the junction contained 9 bases not matched to a gene. DNA of the CDR3: TGCGCCAGCACCCGAACACTAGCGGCTCAAGAGACCCAGTACTTC. Translating gives CASTRTLAAQETQYF.

The sample holds many counts of this clonotype. V usage is TRBV11-2 and J usage is TRBJ2-7; 10 bases are shared with TRBD2. CDR3 length equals 15 residues. V trimming: 2 bases; J trimming: 5 bases; junction bases outside the gene matches: 6. Germline V CDR1 and CDR2: SGHAT, FQNNGV. CDR3 nucleotides: TGTGCCAGCAGCTTAAGGAGCGGGGGGGCGCACGAGCAGTACTTC. The encoded protein is CASSLRSGGAHEQYF.

This clonotype showed up many times. The rearrangement links TRBV7-6 to TRBJ2-2; D not resolved. V shed 5 bases and J shed 5 bases, with 15 bases lying between them. CDR3 length: 15 residues. The germline V gene has CDR1 SGHVS and CDR2 FNYEAQ. The chain's CDR3 is CASSPGKAGTGELFF. Here the CDR3 DNA reads TGTGCCAGCAGCCCCGGAAAGGCTGGGACCGGGGAGCTGTTTTTT.

In its sample, this clonotype was seen many times. This chain links TRBV29-1 with TRBJ1-1; D is uncertain. Trimming stripped 3 bases from V and 9 bases from J, with 11 bases between. The CDR3 has 11 residues. Germline values: CDR1 SQVTM, CDR2 ANQGSEA. CDR3 nucleotides: TGCAGCGTTGACTCCGGGCCTCAAGCTTTCTTT. It yields the protein CSVDSGPQAFF.